The clone carrying this T cell receptor (beta chain) was seen a single time. No antigen is known for it. This entry comes from a study of cytomegalovirus exposure and HLA in healthy donors. Study-level results: Later on, an analysis found that several of the most significant clusters appeared to be linked to common viral pathogens, which included parvovirus B19.

The germline CDR1 and CDR2 sequences are GTSNPN and SVGIG (reference sequence). This CDR3 spans 15 amino acids. The V gene end was trimmed by 0 bases and the J gene end by 8 bases; junction bases not matched to a gene: 13. PCR used 60 Vbeta primers and 13 Jbeta primers. Clones were read by immunoSEQ multiplex PCR, and TCRdb kept only the in-frame ones, dropping some. There are about 100,000 clones in the sample; approximately 75% occur only once, and roughly 3.8% lies in the top ten. This chain joins TRBV30 and TRBJ2-7; 7 nucleotides align to TRBD1. This TCR was recovered from a woman between 40 and 55 years old in good health and CMV-seronegative. Sequencing was done on a sample of PBMCs. The CDR3 loop reads CAWSVRPERGLKQYF. The CDR3 DNA reads as TGTGCCTGGAGTGTACGCCCGGAAAGGGGGCTCAAGCAGTACTTC.